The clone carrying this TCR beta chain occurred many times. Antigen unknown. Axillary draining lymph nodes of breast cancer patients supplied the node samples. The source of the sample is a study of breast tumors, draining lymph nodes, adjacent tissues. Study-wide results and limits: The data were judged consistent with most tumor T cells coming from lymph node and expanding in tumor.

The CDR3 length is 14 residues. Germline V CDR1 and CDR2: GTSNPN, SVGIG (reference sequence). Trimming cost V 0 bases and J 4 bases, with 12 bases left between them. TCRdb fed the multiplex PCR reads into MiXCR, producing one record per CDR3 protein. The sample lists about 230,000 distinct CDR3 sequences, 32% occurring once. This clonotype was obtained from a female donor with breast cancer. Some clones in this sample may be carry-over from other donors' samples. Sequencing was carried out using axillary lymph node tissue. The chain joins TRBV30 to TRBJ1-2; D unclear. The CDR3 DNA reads TGTGCCTGGAGTGTTCGCGCCGATGTCTATGGCTACACCTTC. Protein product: CAWSVRADVYGYTF.